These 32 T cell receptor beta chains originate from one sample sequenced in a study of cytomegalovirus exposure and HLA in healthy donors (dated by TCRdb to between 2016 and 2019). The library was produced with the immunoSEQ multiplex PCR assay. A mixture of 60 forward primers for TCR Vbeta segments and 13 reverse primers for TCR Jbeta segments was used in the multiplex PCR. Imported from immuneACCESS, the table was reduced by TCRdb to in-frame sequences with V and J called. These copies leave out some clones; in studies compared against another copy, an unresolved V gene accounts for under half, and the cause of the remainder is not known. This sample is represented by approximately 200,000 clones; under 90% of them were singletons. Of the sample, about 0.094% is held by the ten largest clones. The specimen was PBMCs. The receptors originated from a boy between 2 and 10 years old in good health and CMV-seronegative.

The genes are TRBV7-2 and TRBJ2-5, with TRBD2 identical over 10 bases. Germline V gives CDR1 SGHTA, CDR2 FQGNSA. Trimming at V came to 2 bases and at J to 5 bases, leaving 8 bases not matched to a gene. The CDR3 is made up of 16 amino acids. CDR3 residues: CASSLRPSGGRETQYF. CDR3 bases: TGTGCCAGCAGCTTAAGGCCTAGCGGGGGTAGGGAGACCCAGTACTTC.

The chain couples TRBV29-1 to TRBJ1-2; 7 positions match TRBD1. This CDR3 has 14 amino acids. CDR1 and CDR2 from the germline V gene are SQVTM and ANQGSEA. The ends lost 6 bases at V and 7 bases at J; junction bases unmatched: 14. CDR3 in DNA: TGCAGCGTAGTCCGACAGGGTGTCGGATCTGGCTACACCTTC. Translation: CSVVRQGVGSGYTF.

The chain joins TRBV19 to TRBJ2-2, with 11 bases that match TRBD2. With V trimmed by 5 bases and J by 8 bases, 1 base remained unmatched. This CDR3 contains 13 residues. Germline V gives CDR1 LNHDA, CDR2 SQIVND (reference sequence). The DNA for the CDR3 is TGTGCCAGTAGTGGGACTAGCGGTGGGGAGCTGTTTTTT. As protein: CASSGTSGGELFF.

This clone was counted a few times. In DNA form, the CDR3 reads TGTGCCAGCAGCAAGACTCGACCCGATACGCAGTATTTT. Translated: CASSKTRPDTQYF. The V call is TRBV2, the J call TRBJ2-3; no reliable D call. Germline lookup yields CDR1 SNHLY and CDR2 FYNNEI. Trimming removed 6 bases from V and 6 bases from J, with 13 bases in between. The CDR3 has 13 amino acids.

CDR3 nucleotide sequence: TGTGCCAGCAGCGAGACTAGCACAGATACGCAGTATTTT. Protein product: CASSETSTDTQYF. The chain is built from TRBV5-4 and TRBJ2-3; no definite D call. Germline V gene sequence: CDR1 SGHNT, CDR2 YYREEE (reference sequence). The CDR3 length is 13 residues. V lost 4 bases and J lost 0, with 6 bases in between.

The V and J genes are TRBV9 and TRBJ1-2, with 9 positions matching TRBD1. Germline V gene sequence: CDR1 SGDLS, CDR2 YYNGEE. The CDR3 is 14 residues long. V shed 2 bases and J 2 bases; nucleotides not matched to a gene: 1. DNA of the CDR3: TGTGCCAGCAGCGTGACAGGGGGGAACTATGGCTACACCTTC. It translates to CASSVTGGNYGYTF.

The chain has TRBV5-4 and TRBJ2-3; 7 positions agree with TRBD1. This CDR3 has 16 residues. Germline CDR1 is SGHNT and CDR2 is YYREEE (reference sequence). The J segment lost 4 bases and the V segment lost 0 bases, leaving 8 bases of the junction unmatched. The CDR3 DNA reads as TGTGCCAGCAGCTTGGATCCGGGACAGCCGGCAGATACGCAGTATTTT. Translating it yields CASSLDPGQPADTQYF.

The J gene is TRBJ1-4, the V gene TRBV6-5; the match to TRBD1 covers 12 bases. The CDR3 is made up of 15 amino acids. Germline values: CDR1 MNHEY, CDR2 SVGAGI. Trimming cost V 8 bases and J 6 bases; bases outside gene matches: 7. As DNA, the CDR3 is TGTGCCAGCGTAGGGACAGGGGGCTGGGATGAAAAACTGTTTTTT. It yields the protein CASVGTGGWDEKLFF.

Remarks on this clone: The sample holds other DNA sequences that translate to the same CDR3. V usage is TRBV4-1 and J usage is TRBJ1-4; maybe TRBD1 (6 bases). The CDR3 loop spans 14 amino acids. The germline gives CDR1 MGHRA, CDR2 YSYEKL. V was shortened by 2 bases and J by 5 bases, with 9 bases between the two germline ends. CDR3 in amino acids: CASSQTGTNEKLFF. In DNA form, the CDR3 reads TGCGCCAGCAGCCAAACCGGGACAAATGAAAAACTGTTTTTT.

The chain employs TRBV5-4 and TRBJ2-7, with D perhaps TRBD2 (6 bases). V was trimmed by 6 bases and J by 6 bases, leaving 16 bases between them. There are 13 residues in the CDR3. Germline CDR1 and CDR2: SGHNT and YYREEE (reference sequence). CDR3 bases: TGTGCCAGCACCCTCTCACTAGCCCCCGAGCAGTACTTC. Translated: CASTLSLAPEQYF.

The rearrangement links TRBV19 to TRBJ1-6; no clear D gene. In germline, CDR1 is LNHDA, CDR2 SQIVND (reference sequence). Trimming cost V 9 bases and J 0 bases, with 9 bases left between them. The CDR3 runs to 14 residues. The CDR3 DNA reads TGTGCCAGCAAAATTAGCTCCTATAATTCACCCCTCCACTTT. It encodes CASKISSYNSPLHF.

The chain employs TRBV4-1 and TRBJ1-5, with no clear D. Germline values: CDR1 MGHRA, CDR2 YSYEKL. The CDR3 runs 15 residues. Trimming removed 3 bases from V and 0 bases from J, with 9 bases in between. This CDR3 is CASSQRHYSNQPQHF. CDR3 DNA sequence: TGCGCCAGCAGCCAGCGACATTATAGCAATCAGCCCCAGCATTTT.

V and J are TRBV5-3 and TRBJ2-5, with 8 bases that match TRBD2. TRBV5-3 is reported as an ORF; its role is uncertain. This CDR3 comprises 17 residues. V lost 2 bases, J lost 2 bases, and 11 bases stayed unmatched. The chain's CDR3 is CARSFFPAGDHQETQYF. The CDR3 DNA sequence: TGTGCCAGAAGCTTCTTCCCAGCGGGGGATCATCAAGAGACCCAGTACTTC.

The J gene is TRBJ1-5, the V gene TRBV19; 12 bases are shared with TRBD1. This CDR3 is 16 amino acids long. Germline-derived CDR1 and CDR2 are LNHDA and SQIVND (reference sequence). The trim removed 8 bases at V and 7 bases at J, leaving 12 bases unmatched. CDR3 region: CASGISGTGGMQPQHF. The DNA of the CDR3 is TGTGCCAGTGGAATCTCCGGGACAGGGGGCATGCAGCCCCAGCATTTT.

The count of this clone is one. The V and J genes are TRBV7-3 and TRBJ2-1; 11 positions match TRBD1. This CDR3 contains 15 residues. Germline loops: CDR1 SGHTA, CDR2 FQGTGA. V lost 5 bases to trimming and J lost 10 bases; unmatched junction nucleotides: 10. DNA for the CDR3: TGTGCCAGCAGCCTGCCGGGACAGGGGGTCAACGAGCAGTTCTTC. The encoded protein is CASSLPGQGVNEQFF.

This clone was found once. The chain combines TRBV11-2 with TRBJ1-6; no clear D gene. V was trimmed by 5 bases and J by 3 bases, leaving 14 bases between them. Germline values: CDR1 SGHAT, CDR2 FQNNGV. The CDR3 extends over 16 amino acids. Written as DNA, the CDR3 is TGTGCCAGCAGCCGCGACACCATAAGCTATAATTCACCCCTCCACTTT. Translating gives CASSRDTISYNSPLHF.

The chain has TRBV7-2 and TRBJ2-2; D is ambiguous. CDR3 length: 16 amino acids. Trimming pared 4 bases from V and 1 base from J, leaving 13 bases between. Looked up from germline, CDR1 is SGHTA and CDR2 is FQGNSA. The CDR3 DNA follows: TGTGCCAGCAGCTCCAGCTCGCGGTGGAACACCGGGGAGCTGTTTTTT. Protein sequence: CASSSSSRWNTGELFF. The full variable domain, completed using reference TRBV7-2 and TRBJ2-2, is GAGVSQSPSNKVTEKGKDVELRCDPISGHTALYWYRQSLGQGLEFLIYFQGNSAPDKSGLPSDRFSAERTGGSVSTLTIQRTQQEDSAVYLCASSSSSRWNTGELFFGEGSRLTVL.

CDR3: CATSRERGGGDTQYF. DNA for the CDR3: TGTGCCACCAGCAGAGAGAGGGGGGGCGGGGATACGCAGTATTTT. The rearrangement joins TRBV15 to TRBJ2-3; a weak D match, TRBD2 (7 bases). CDR1 LNHNV and CDR2 YYDKDF come from the germline V gene (reference sequence). The V end lost 0 bases, the J end lost 6 bases, and 13 bases lay between the germline ends. The CDR3 has 15 amino acids.

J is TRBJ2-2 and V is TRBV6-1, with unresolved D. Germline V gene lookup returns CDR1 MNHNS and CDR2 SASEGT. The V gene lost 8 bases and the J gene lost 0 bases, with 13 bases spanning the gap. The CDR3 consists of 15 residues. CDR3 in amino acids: CASRVGVSNTGELFF. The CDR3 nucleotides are TGTGCCAGCCGCGTCGGTGTCTCGAACACCGGGGAGCTGTTTTTT.

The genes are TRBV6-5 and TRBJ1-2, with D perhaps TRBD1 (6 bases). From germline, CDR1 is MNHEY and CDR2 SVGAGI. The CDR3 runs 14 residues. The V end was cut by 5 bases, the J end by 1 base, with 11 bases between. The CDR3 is CASSRDTYNYGYTF. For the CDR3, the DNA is TGTGCCAGCAGTCGGGACACTTATAACTATGGCTACACCTTC.

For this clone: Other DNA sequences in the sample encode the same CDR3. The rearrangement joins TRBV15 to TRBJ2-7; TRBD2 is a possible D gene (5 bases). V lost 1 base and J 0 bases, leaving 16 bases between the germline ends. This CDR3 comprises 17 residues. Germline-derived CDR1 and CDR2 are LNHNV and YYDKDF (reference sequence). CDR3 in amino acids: CATSRGGAAGPSYEQYF. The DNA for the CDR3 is TGTGCCACCAGCAGAGGGGGAGCGGCCGGACCCTCCTACGAGCAGTACTTC. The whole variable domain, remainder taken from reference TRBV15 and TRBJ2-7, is DAMVIQNPRYQVTQFGKPVTLSCSQTLNHNVMYWYQQKSSQAPKLLFHYYDKDFNNEADTPDNFQSRRPNTSFCFLDIRSPGLGDTAMYLCATSRGGAAGPSYEQYFGPGTRLTVT.

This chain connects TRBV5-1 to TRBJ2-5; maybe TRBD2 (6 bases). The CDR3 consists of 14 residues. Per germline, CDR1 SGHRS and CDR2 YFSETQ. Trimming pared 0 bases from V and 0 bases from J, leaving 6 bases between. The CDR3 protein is CASSLGRDQETQYF. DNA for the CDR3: TGCGCCAGCAGCTTGGGGAGGGACCAAGAGACCCAGTACTTC.

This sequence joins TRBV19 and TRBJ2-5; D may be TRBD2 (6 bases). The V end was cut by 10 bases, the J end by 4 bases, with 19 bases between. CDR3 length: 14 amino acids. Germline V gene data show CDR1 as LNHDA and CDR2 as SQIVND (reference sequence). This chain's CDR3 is CAILPGTHGETQYF. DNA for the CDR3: TGTGCCATCCTACCCGGGACTCACGGAGAGACCCAGTACTTC.

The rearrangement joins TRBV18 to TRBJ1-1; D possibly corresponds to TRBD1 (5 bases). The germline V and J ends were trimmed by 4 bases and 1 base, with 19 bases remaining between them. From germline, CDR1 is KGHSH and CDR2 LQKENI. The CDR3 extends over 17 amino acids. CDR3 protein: CASSLFRESHENTEAFF. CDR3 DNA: TGTGCCAGCTCACTCTTCAGGGAAAGCCATGAGAACACTGAAGCTTTCTTT.

CDR3 region: CASSFGGGAGELFF. The CDR3 DNA reads as TGTGCCAGCAGTTTCGGAGGGGGGGCCGGGGAGCTGTTTTTT. This chain connects TRBV27 to TRBJ2-2; TRBD2 might be the D (7 bases). CDR3 length equals 14 residues. Trimming left V 3 bases short and J 6 bases short, with 11 bases between. Germline V gene sequence: CDR1 MNHEY, CDR2 SMNVEV (reference sequence).

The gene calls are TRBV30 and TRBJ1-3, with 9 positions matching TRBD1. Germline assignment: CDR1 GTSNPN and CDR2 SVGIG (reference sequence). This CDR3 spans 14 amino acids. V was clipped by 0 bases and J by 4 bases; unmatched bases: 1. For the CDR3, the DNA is TGTGCCTGGAGTGTAACAGGGGGCGGAAACACCATATATTTT. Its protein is CAWSVTGGGNTIYF.

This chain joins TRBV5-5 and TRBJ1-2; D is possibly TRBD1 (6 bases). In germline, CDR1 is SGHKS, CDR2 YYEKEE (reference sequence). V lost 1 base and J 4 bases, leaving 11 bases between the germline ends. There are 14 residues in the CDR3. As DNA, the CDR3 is TGTGCCAGCAGCTTGTATACGACAGGCTATGGCTACACCTTC. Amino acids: CASSLYTTGYGYTF.

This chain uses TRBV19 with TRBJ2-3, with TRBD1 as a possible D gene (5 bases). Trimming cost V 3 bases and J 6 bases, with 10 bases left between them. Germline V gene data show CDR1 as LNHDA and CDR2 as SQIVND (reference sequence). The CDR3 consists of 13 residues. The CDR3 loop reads CASSIGAPDTQYF. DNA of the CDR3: TGTGCCAGTAGTATTGGGGCCCCGGATACGCAGTATTTT.

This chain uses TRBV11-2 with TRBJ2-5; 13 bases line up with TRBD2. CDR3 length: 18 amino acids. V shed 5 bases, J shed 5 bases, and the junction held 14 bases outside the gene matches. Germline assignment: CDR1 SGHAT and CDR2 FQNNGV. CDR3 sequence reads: CASSSTSGGAHPSETQYF. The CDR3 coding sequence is TGTGCCAGCAGCAGCACTAGCGGGGGGGCGCACCCGTCGGAGACCCAGTACTTC.

The chain's CDR3 is CASSLEVRLAGDPVLAKNIQYF. The DNA for the CDR3 is TGTGCCAGCAGCTTAGAAGTCCGCCTAGCGGGTGACCCAGTCCTAGCCAAAAACATTCAGTACTTC. The V call is TRBV7-8, the J call TRBJ2-4, with TRBD2 matching over 8 bases. J lost 0 bases, V lost 1 base, and 20 bases had no gene match. CDR1 is SGHVS, CDR2 FQNEAQ, per germline. The CDR3 extends over 22 amino acids.

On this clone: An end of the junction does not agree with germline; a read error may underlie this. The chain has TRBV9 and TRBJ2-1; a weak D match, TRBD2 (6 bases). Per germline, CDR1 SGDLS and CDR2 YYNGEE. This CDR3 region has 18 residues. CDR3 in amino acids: CASSVDPVRGSSCNEQFF. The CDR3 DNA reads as TGTGCCAGCAGCGTAGACCCCGTCCGGGGGAGCTCCTGCAATGAGCAGTTCTTC.

In DNA, the CDR3 is TGTGCCAGCAGTTTACCCGACGGGAGGACAGGGGATGACAATGAGCAGTTCTTC. As protein: CASSLPDGRTGDDNEQFF. The chain employs TRBV28 and TRBJ2-1, with 9 positions matching TRBD1. The ends lost 2 bases at V and 5 bases at J; junction bases unmatched: 13. Germline V gene data show CDR1 as MDHEN and CDR2 as SYDVKM. There are 18 residues in the CDR3.